The rows below give T cell receptor beta chains drawn from one sample of a study of cytomegalovirus exposure and HLA in healthy donors. Measured with immunoSEQ multiplex PCR; TCRdb has only the in-frame clones, and not every one. The sample includes 150,000 to 200,000 clones, 84% of them seen just once. The sample taken for sequencing was PBMCs. Receptor source: a boy aged 5-17 years in good health and CMV-seronegative. Both conserved end residues are part of each CDR3. D genes are given only for firm matches. Not all rows give a size; the values are once, few, many and, for expanded clones, a class.

v_call	d_call	clone_size	j_call	cdr3_aa	cdr3_nt
TRBV5-6	-	-	TRBJ2-7	CASSYTRRAAKWGLYEQYF	TGTGCCAGCAGCTACACCCGTCGGGCAGCAAAATGGGGACTCTACGAGCAGTACTTC
TRBV30	TRBD1	-	TRBJ2-3	CAWSDIQGGTQYF	TGTGCCTGGAGTGATATACAGGGGGGTACGCAGTATTTT
TRBV5-1	-	-	TRBJ2-5	CASRGRETQYF	TGCGCCAGCAGGGGGCGGGAGACCCAGTACTTC
TRBV30	-	once	TRBJ1-1	CAWKQLTTEAFF	TGTGCCTGGAAACAGTTGACCACTGAAGCTTTCTTT
TRBV19	TRBD1	-	TRBJ1-5	CASRNPGQGTNQPQHF	TGTGCCAGTAGAAACCCGGGACAGGGGACTAATCAGCCCCAGCATTTT
TRBV7-2	-	-	TRBJ2-5	CASSPSAGQYLKETQYF	TGTGCCAGCAGCCCGAGCGCGGGGCAATATCTGAAAGAGACCCAGTACTTC
TRBV7-8	-	-	TRBJ1-3	CASSLVGGSGNTIYF	TGTGCCAGCAGCTTAGTTGGAGGCTCTGGAAACACCATATATTTT
TRBV27	TRBD2	once	TRBJ2-1	CASLPYSGSRNEQFF	TGTGCCAGCCTCCCATATAGCGGGAGTAGGAATGAGCAGTTCTTC
TRBV6-5	-	-	TRBJ1-5	CASKQGWNQPQHF	TGTGCCAGCAAACAGGGTTGGAATCAGCCCCAGCATTTT
TRBV9	TRBD1	-	TRBJ1-3	CASSVSGQISGNTIYF	TGTGCCAGCAGCGTATCGGGACAGATCTCTGGAAACACCATATATTTT
TRBV7-9	TRBD1	-	TRBJ1-6	CASSPSGQITAPLHF	TGTGCCAGCAGCCCCTCGGGACAGATCACGGCACCCCTCCACTTT
TRBV6-6	TRBD1	-	TRBJ1-1	CASSYSGQGTEAFF	TGTGCCAGCAGTTACTCCGGACAGGGCACTGAAGCTTTCTTT
TRBV11-3	TRBD1	-	TRBJ2-5	CASSFRGETQYF	TGTGCCAGCAGCTTCAGGGGGGAGACCCAGTACTTC
TRBV19	TRBD1	-	TRBJ1-5	CASSMVTGGGQPQHF	TGTGCCAGTAGTATGGTTACAGGGGGTGGTCAGCCCCAGCATTTT
TRBV19	TRBD1	few	TRBJ1-5	CASRGDSDNQPQHF	TGTGCCAGTAGAGGGGACAGTGATAATCAGCCCCAGCATTTT
TRBV30	TRBD2	-	TRBJ2-7	CAWSVAESDREEFWFRTEQYF	TGTGCCTGGAGTGTTGCCGAGTCGGACCGGGAGGAGTTCTGGTTTAGGACCGAGCAGTACTTC
TRBV28	TRBD1	-	TRBJ1-5	CASSRFRGQGIQPQHF	TGTGCCAGCAGTCGCTTCAGGGGACAGGGAATTCAGCCCCAGCATTTT
TRBV5-6	-	-	TRBJ2-3	CASSPEGLRGPDTQYF	TGTGCCAGCAGCCCAGAAGGGTTGAGAGGGCCTGATACGCAGTATTTT
TRBV6-1	-	-	TRBJ1-6	CASSEWGTQVGSPLHF	TGTGCCAGCAGTGAATGGGGGACACAGGTCGGGTCACCCCTCCACTTT
TRBV11-2	TRBD1	-	TRBJ1-2	CASSLDLPTDRALYGYTF	TGTGCCAGCAGCTTAGACCTTCCCACCGACAGGGCCCTTTATGGCTACACCTTC
TRBV5-1	TRBD1	-	TRBJ1-2	CASSYRDRANYGYTF	TGCGCCAGCAGCTACCGGGACAGGGCTAACTATGGCTACACCTTC
TRBV9	-	-	TRBJ2-3	CASSVELGTDTQYF	TGTGCCAGCAGCGTAGAGCTAGGAACAGATACGCAGTATTTT
TRBV19	-	-	TRBJ1-6	CASSVIGGGSSPLHF	TGTGCCAGTAGTGTCATTGGGGGAGGTAGTTCACCCCTCCACTTT
TRBV28	-	-	TRBJ2-1	CASRSNQGTILYNEQFF	TGTGCCAGCAGGTCCAATCAGGGAACGATCCTCTACAATGAGCAGTTCTTC
TRBV9	-	-	TRBJ2-3	CASSPEQGFTDTQYF	TGTGCCAGCAGCCCGGAACAGGGATTCACAGATACGCAGTATTTT
TRBV19	-	-	TRBJ1-4	CASSIEAAEELFF	TGTGCCAGTAGTATAGAGGCGGCGGAAGAACTGTTTTTT
TRBV28	-	-	TRBJ2-1	CASSLLHNEQFF	TGTGCCAGCAGTTTACTTCACAATGAGCAGTTCTTC
TRBV7-2	-	-	TRBJ2-7	CASSLSFEGRLKSEQYF	TGTGCCAGCAGCTTAAGTTTTGAGGGCCGGTTGAAGAGCGAGCAGTACTTC
TRBV29-1	TRBD1	-	TRBJ1-1	CSVLLGGRTEAFF	TGCAGCGTTCTCCTAGGGGGCCGCACTGAAGCTTTCTTT
TRBV27	-	-	TRBJ2-7	CASSLSGQFPHEQYF	TGTGCCAGCAGTTTATCCGGACAGTTTCCCCACGAGCAGTACTTC
TRBV6-1	TRBD1	-	TRBJ2-1	CASTVHRGNEQFF	TGTGCCAGCACCGTTCACAGGGGAAATGAGCAGTTCTTC
TRBV4-1	-	once	TRBJ1-2	CASRPLGTQPRSYGYTF	TGCGCCAGCAGGCCATTAGGGACACAGCCGAGATCCTATGGCTACACCTTC
TRBV15	TRBD1	-	TRBJ2-1	CATSRDRGYNEQFF	TGTGCCACCAGCCGGGACAGAGGATACAATGAGCAGTTCTTC
TRBV7-2	TRBD1	-	TRBJ2-5	CASSFGTGVTQYF	TGTGCCAGCAGCTTCGGGACAGGGGTGACCCAGTACTTC
TRBV4-1	-	-	TRBJ2-5	CATSRGVQETQYF	TGCGCCACCTCCAGGGGAGTACAAGAGACCCAGTACTTC
TRBV5-1	-	-	TRBJ2-1	CASSLGDNSYNEQFF	TGCGCCAGCAGCTTGGGGGACAACTCCTACAATGAGCAGTTCTTC
TRBV6-1	-	-	TRBJ2-5	CASSYLETQYF	TGTGCCAGCAGTTATTTGGAGACCCAGTACTTC
TRBV4-3	-	-	TRBJ1-2	CASSQIGQSDGYTF	TGCGCCAGCAGCCAGATCGGACAATCGGATGGCTACACCTTC
TRBV5-1	-	-	TRBJ1-1	CASKLSVIYSINTEAFF	TGCGCCAGCAAGCTTTCGGTTATTTACTCAATAAACACTGAAGCTTTCTTT
TRBV6-4	-	-	TRBJ2-3	CASSDSPSGGSDTQYF	TGTGCCAGCAGTGACTCACCGTCGGGTGGGTCGGATACGCAGTATTTT
TRBV7-9	TRBD1	-	TRBJ1-1	CASSSRTGWNTEAFF	TGTGCCAGCAGCTCACGGACAGGGTGGAACACTGAAGCTTTCTTT
TRBV2	-	-	TRBJ1-1	CASSEGSGSAFF	TGTGCCAGCAGCGAGGGCTCGGGGAGCGCTTTCTTT
TRBV7-7	-	-	TRBJ2-7	CASSPGHNTYEQYF	TGTGCTAGCAGCCCTGGACACAACACCTACGAGCAGTACTTC
TRBV7-2	-	once	TRBJ2-3	CASSLTSQTTDTQYF	TGTGCCAGCAGCTTAACTAGCCAGACCACAGATACGCAGTATTTT
TRBV18	-	-	TRBJ2-5	CASSPLHQETQYF	TGTGCCAGCTCACCACTTCATCAAGAGACCCAGTACTTC
TRBV20-1	-	-	TRBJ2-5	CSARLVETQYF	TGCAGTGCAAGACTAGTAGAGACCCAGTACTTC
TRBV19	-	-	TRBJ1-5	CASSPQGFNQPQHF	TGTGCCAGTAGCCCCCAGGGATTCAATCAGCCCCAGCATTTT
TRBV11-2	TRBD2	once	TRBJ2-7	CASRPSGTYEQYF	TGTGCCAGCAGGCCTAGCGGAACCTACGAGCAGTACTTC
TRBV6-5	-	-	TRBJ1-2	CASSYSPVFYGYTF	TGTGCCAGCAGTTACTCGCCGGTGTTCTATGGCTACACCTTC
TRBV7-3	TRBD1	-	TRBJ2-5	CASSYGGDRGTQYF	TGTGCCAGCAGCTACGGCGGGGACAGGGGGACCCAGTACTTC
TRBV6-1	-	few	TRBJ2-7	CASSEDFYYEQYF	TGTGCCAGCAGTGAGGACTTTTACTACGAGCAGTACTTC
TRBV5-4	-	-	TRBJ1-2	CASSLETVYGYTF	TGTGCCAGCAGCTTGGAGACAGTCTATGGCTACACCTTC
TRBV2	TRBD2	-	TRBJ2-5	CASSEPFGEGETQYF	TGTGCCAGCAGTGAACCCTTTGGGGAGGGGGAGACCCAGTACTTC
TRBV2	TRBD2	-	TRBJ2-7	CASSVGLAGGTYEQYF	TGTGCCAGCAGTGTCGGACTAGCGGGGGGCACTTACGAGCAGTACTTC